This entry lists 27 T cell receptor beta chains sequenced from one sample in a study of technical replicates of blood from several donors. The protocol was immunoSEQ multiplex PCR, while the TCRdb copy is restricted to in-frame clones and leaves out a portion. The table lists some 66,000 clones, approximately 90% of them singletons. Sequences were obtained from PBMCs. These receptors were collected from a human donor in good health. Some clones in this sample may be carry-over from other donors' samples.

The J gene is TRBJ1-6, the V gene TRBV7-9; a weak D match, TRBD1 (6 bases). There are 11 residues in the CDR3. The V end was cut by 7 bases, the J end by 12 bases, with 10 bases between. Germline lookup yields CDR1 SEHNR and CDR2 FQNEAQ (reference sequence). The CDR3 DNA reads TGTGCCAGCATGAAGACAGGACCCCTCCACTTT. This encodes CASMKTGPLHF.

The chain carries TRBV5-4 and TRBJ1-1; D gene unclear. Germline V gene data show CDR1 as SGHNT and CDR2 as YYREEE (reference sequence). This CDR3 contains 16 residues. V lost 1 base to trimming and J lost 2 bases, with 15 bases between them. CDR3 region: CASSLSRWQANTEAFF. The CDR3 DNA is TGTGCCAGCAGCTTGAGTAGGTGGCAGGCCAACACTGAAGCTTTCTTT.

The V gene is TRBV29-1, the J gene TRBJ2-2; TRBD1 agrees at 8 bases. V shed 7 bases and J 3 bases; nucleotides not matched to a gene: 7. Germline CDR1 is SQVTM and CDR2 is ANQGSEA. The CDR3 is 14 residues long. The CDR3 region is CSAVDREYTGELFF. CDR3 DNA sequence: TGCAGCGCCGTGGACAGGGAGTACACCGGGGAGCTGTTTTTT.

The chain joins TRBV6-5 to TRBJ2-7, with 9 bases that match TRBD2. V was pared by 7 bases and J by 7 bases, with 8 bases of the junction left unmatched. Germline loops: CDR1 MNHEY, CDR2 SVGAGI. The CDR3 runs to 13 residues. The CDR3 spells CASTNSGSGEQYF. CDR3 nucleotide sequence: TGTGCCAGCACCAATAGCGGGAGTGGAGAGCAGTACTTC.

V usage is TRBV5-5 and J usage is TRBJ2-7; TRBD1 aligns across 7 bases. J gave up 5 bases and V 0 bases, and 5 bases lay outside the gene matches. The V gene's germline CDR1 is SGHKS and CDR2 YYEKEE (reference sequence). This CDR3 comprises 14 residues. This CDR3 reads CASSLEQGQNEQYF. The DNA for the CDR3 is TGTGCCAGCAGCTTGGAACAGGGGCAGAACGAGCAGTACTTC. The entire variable domain, with the rest obtained from reference TRBV5-5 and TRBJ2-7, is as follows: DAGVTQSPTHLIKTRGQQVTLRCSPISGHKSVSWYQQVLGQGPQFIFQYYEKEERGRGNFPDRFSARQFPNYSSELNVNALLLGDSALYLCASSLEQGQNEQYFGPGTRLTVT.

The V gene is TRBV15, the J gene TRBJ2-7; TRBD2 agrees at 11 bases. The CDR3 totals 16 residues. The ends lost 0 bases at V and 0 bases at J; junction bases unmatched: 1. The germline gives CDR1 LNHNV, CDR2 YYDKDF (reference sequence). CDR3 sequence (DNA): TGTGCCACCAGCAGAGAACTAGCGGGGGCCTCCTACGAGCAGTACTTC. It translates to CATSRELAGASYEQYF.

V gene TRBV5-8 combines with J gene TRBJ1-2; 11 nucleotides align to TRBD1. The CDR3 has 14 residues. Per germline, CDR1 SGHTS and CDR2 YDEGEE. The ends lost 4 bases at V and 8 bases at J; junction bases unmatched: 7. CDR3 nucleotides: TGTGCCAGCAGCATCGGACAGGGGGCGCCCGGCTACACCTTC. As protein: CASSIGQGAPGYTF. The full variable domain, its missing parts supplied by reference TRBV5-8 and TRBJ1-2, is EAGVTQSPTHLIKTRGQQATLRCSPISGHTSVYWYQQALGLGLQFLLWYDEGEERNRGNFPPRFSGRQFPNYSSELNVNALELEDSALYLCASSIGQGAPGYTFGSGTRLTVV.

CDR3 coding DNA: TGTGCCAGCAGCGCACAGGGAGCTAACTATGGCTACACCTTC. Protein: CASSAQGANYGYTF. The gene calls are TRBV9 and TRBJ1-2; TRBD1 is a possible D gene (6 bases). CDR3 size: 14 residues. CDR1 SGDLS and CDR2 YYNGEE come from the germline V gene. Trimming removed 3 bases at V and 0 bases at J, with 9 bases between.

The V call is TRBV15, the J call TRBJ1-2; D unclear. Trimming left V 0 bases short and J 8 bases short, with 10 bases between. Germline loops: CDR1 LNHNV, CDR2 YYDKDF (reference sequence). This CDR3 is 13 amino acids long. The CDR3 loop is CATSRDPMFGYTF. The CDR3 DNA sequence: TGTGCCACCAGCAGAGATCCAATGTTCGGCTACACCTTC.

The CDR3 DNA follows: TGTGCCAGCAGCTCAGCTAGCGGTCGCTCCTACGAGCAGTACTTC. This translates into CASSSASGRSYEQYF. The chain is built from TRBV7-9 and TRBJ2-5; 7 bases align to TRBD2. The J call is doubtful: the DNA matches TRBJ2-7 better. This CDR3 comprises 15 residues. Germline V lookup: CDR1 SEHNR, CDR2 FQNEAQ (reference sequence).

CDR3 coding DNA: TGCGCCAGCAAAGTTGGCCTGTCGGAGACCCAGTACTTC. This translates into CASKVGLSETQYF. This chain joins TRBV5-1 and TRBJ2-5, with D uncertain. The CDR3 runs to 13 residues. V was shortened by 6 bases and J by 5 bases, with 14 bases between the two germline ends. Germline V gene sequence: CDR1 SGHRS, CDR2 YFSETQ.

V and J are TRBV12-5 and TRBJ2-2; 9 bases are shared with TRBD2. The trim removed 7 bases at V and 4 bases at J, leaving 16 bases unmatched. Germline V lookup: CDR1 LGHNT, CDR2 FRNRAP. CDR3 length equals 18 residues. CDR3 in amino acids: CASAGWVGTSPPTGELFF. The CDR3 nucleotides read TGTGCTAGTGCCGGTTGGGTAGGGACTAGCCCGCCCACCGGGGAGCTGTTTTTT.

The rearrangement links TRBV7-7 to TRBJ2-6; D gene unclear. The ends were cut back, 5 bases at V and 0 bases at J, with 14 bases in the middle. The CDR3 is made up of 17 amino acids. The germline CDR1 and CDR2 sequences are SSHAT and FNYEAQ (reference sequence). CDR3 residues: CASSPLPGFSGANVLTF. In DNA form, the CDR3 reads TGTGCCAGCAGCCCCCTCCCCGGGTTCTCTGGGGCCAACGTCCTGACTTTC.

A single count supports this clone. The chain couples TRBV5-4 to TRBJ1-6; tentative D call: TRBD1 (5 bases). CDR1 and CDR2 from the germline V gene are SGHNT and YYREEE (reference sequence). CDR3 length: 15 residues. The V end was cut by 0 bases, the J end by 9 bases, with 13 bases between. For the CDR3, the DNA is TGTGCCAGCAGCTTGGTGGACACCTTGGGTTCACCCCTCCACTTT. Translated: CASSLVDTLGSPLHF.

The J gene is TRBJ2-7, the V gene TRBV2, with D possibly matching TRBD1 (6 bases). Germline CDR1 SNHLY, CDR2 FYNNEI. The germline V and J ends were trimmed by 5 bases and 5 bases, with 16 bases remaining between them. The CDR3 is 14 residues long. DNA of the CDR3: TGTGCCAGCAGTCTGCTACAGGGATCAAACGAGCAGTACTTC. This gives the protein CASSLLQGSNEQYF.

V is TRBV5-1 and J is TRBJ1-5, with 7 bases lining up with TRBD1. With 4 bases clipped from V and 3 bases from J, the junction kept 4 bases outside the gene matches. CDR1 is SGHRS and CDR2 is YFSETQ in the germline V gene. The CDR3 is 14 residues long. The CDR3 protein is CASSTGQINQPQHF. Written as DNA, the CDR3 is TGCGCCAGCAGCACGGGACAGATCAATCAGCCCCAGCATTTT.

The chain carries TRBV5-4 and TRBJ2-1; TRBD2 matches 11 bases. This CDR3 has 16 amino acids. The V gene's germline CDR1 is SGHNT and CDR2 YYREEE (reference sequence). V gave up 4 bases and J gave up 9 bases; unmatched junction bases: 12. In nucleotides, the CDR3 is TGTGCCAGCAGCGTCCAGGGTAGCGGGGGGGCGGGTGAGCAGTTCTTC. This translates into CASSVQGSGGAGEQFF.

This clone was seen more than once but under ten times. The chain employs TRBV5-4 and TRBJ1-2; D might be TRBD1 (6 bases). The CDR3 is 14 amino acids. Between the trimmed V and J ends, which lost 5 bases and 4 bases, there was a span of 15 bases. Germline-derived CDR1 and CDR2 are SGHNT and YYREEE (reference sequence). CDR3 residues: CASRGTLTGYGYTF. The CDR3 DNA reads TGTGCCAGCAGGGGGACACTCACGGGCTATGGCTACACCTTC.

The genes are TRBV5-6 and TRBJ1-4, with TRBD1 identical over 7 bases. V gave up 4 bases and J gave up 1 base; unmatched junction bases: 4. This CDR3 is 15 amino acids long. Germline V CDR1 and CDR2: SGHDT, YYEEEE. CDR3 coding DNA: TGTGCCAGCAGCGAAACAGGGGTAACTAATGAAAAACTGTTTTTT. Its translation is CASSETGVTNEKLFF.

This chain uses TRBV18 with TRBJ1-1; D is unclear. The CDR3 covers 13 residues. V was trimmed by 6 bases and J by 3 bases, leaving 11 bases between them. Germline CDR1 and CDR2: KGHSH and LQKENI. In DNA, the CDR3 is TGTGCCAGCTCTCTGGCTGTGGACACTGAAGCTTTCTTT. It yields the protein CASSLAVDTEAFF.

This clone was counted once. The chain uses TRBV4-3 and TRBJ2-7; perhaps TRBD1 as D (6 bases). Trimming took off 0 bases at V and 1 base at J, with 13 bases between the two ends. The CDR3 runs to 16 residues. Per germline, CDR1 LGHNA and CDR2 YSLEER. The CDR3 is CASSQDAAGDSYEQYF. The CDR3, as DNA: TGCGCCAGCAGCCAAGATGCAGCAGGGGATTCCTACGAGCAGTACTTC.

This clone is a singleton in its sample. This chain uses TRBV14 with TRBJ1-1; the D gene is possibly TRBD1 (5 bases). CDR1 is SGHDN, CDR2 FVKESK, per germline. This CDR3 has 13 residues. V was clipped by 4 bases and J by 5 bases, with 11 bases between them. The CDR3 loop reads CASSRQGRTEAFF. CDR3 coding DNA: TGTGCCAGCAGCCGTCAGGGAAGAACTGAAGCTTTCTTT.

This clone was found a few times. This chain joins TRBV15 and TRBJ1-1, with D unresolved. Germline-derived CDR1 and CDR2 are LNHNV and YYDKDF (reference sequence). CDR3 length equals 12 residues. The V and J ends lost 5 bases and 7 bases respectively, with 11 bases between them. CDR3 loop: CATSGRSGEAFF. The CDR3 DNA reads TGTGCCACCAGCGGTCGGAGTGGTGAAGCTTTCTTT.

The J gene is TRBJ2-5, the V gene TRBV9; TRBD1 is a possible D gene (6 bases). The germline V and J ends were trimmed by 0 bases and 4 bases, with 13 bases remaining between them. The CDR3 runs 15 residues. CDR1 SGDLS and CDR2 YYNGEE come from the germline V gene. CDR3 loop: CASSVALTQGETQYF. Written as DNA, the CDR3 is TGTGCCAGCAGCGTAGCTCTTACACAGGGAGAGACCCAGTACTTC.

The chain couples TRBV5-1 to TRBJ1-1; 8 bases fit TRBD1. Losses at the gene ends were 4 bases for V and 5 bases for J; bases not matched to a gene: 7. Germline CDR1 and CDR2: SGHRS and YFSETQ. The CDR3 covers 14 residues. The CDR3 region has the DNA TGCGCCAGCAGCCCCGACAGGGGTGGAACTGAAGCTTTCTTT. Amino acid sequence: CASSPDRGGTEAFF. Complete variable domain (other parts from reference TRBV5-1 and TRBJ1-1): KAGVTQTPRYLIKTRGQQVTLSCSPISGHRSVSWYQQTPGQGLQFLFEYFSETQRNKGNFPGRFSGRQFSNSRSEMNVSTLELGDSALYLCASSPDRGGTEAFFGQGTRLTVV.

This chain joins TRBV11-2 and TRBJ1-2, with 7 nucleotides matching TRBD1. Trimming took 3 bases from V and 6 from J; bases not matched to a gene: 13. This CDR3 is 16 amino acids long. Germline V gene lookup returns CDR1 SGHAT and CDR2 FQNNGV. In DNA, the CDR3 is TGTGCCAGCAGCTTGGCGGTGACAGGGAGTATGGATGGCTACACCTTC. Residues: CASSLAVTGSMDGYTF.

The V gene is TRBV19, the J gene TRBJ1-1; TRBD1 is a possible D gene (5 bases). In germline, CDR1 is LNHDA, CDR2 SQIVND (reference sequence). CDR3 size: 13 residues. The germline V and J ends were trimmed by 7 bases and 1 base, with 10 bases remaining between them. This CDR3 is CASKMDKNTEAFF. The CDR3 DNA is TGTGCCAGTAAAATGGACAAGAACACTGAAGCTTTCTTT.